This T cell receptor beta chain was sequenced in a study of blood T cell repertoires in COVID-19. J was trimmed by 4 bases and V by 1 base; bases with no gene match: 4. Germline lookup yields CDR1 SGHVS and CDR2 FNYEAQ. The CDR3 spans 14 residues. Methods used by the authors: How many nucleated cells were present was estimated from reference gene primer amplification. Produced via immunoSEQ multiplex PCR; TCRdb's table is partial and in-frame only. V, J and clone size are those of that table, while D and trimming were read from the DNA. The data contain fewer than 250,000 clones, approximately 81% of them singletons. Assignments of participants to cohorts depended upon their own reported clinical history.

Material: PBMCs or T cells enriched from blood (not recorded which). The receptor was derived from a woman aged 45-59 years with acute COVID-19. The gene calls are TRBV7-6 and TRBJ2-7, with 7 positions matching TRBD1. The CDR3 region is CASSLGLQGYEQYF. The CDR3 coding sequence is TGTGCCAGCAGCTTAGGCCTACAGGGGTACGAGCAGTACTTC.